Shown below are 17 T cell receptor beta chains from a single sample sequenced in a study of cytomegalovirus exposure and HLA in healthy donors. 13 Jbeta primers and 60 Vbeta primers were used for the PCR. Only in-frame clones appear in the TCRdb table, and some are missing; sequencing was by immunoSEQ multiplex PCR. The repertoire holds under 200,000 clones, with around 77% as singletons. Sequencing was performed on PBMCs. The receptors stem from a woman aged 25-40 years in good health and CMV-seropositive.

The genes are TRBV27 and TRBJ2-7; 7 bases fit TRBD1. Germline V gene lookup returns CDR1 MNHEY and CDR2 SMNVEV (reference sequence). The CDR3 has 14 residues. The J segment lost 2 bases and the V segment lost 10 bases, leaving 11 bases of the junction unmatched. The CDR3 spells CATTGAASPYEQYF. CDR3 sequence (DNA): TGTGCCACCACAGGGGCAGCATCGCCCTACGAGCAGTACTTC.

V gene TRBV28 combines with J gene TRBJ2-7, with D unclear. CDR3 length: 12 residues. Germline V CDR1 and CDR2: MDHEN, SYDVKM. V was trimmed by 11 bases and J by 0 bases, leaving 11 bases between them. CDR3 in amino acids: CAVGQLSYEQYF. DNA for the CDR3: TGTGCCGTTGGGCAGCTCTCCTACGAGCAGTACTTC.

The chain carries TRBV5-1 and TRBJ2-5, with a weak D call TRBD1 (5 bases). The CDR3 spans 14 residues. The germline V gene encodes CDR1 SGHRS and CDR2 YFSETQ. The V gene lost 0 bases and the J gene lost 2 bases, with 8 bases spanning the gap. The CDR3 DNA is TGCGCCAGCAGCTTGGGACAGTTACAAGAGACCCAGTACTTC. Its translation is CASSLGQLQETQYF.

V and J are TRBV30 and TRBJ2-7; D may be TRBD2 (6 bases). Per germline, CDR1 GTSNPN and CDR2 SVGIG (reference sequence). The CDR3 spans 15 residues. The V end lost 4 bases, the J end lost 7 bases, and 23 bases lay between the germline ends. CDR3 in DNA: TGTGCCTGGAAAGTGATCGGGGGAGAGGCTTGGGAGCAGTACTTC. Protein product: CAWKVIGGEAWEQYF.

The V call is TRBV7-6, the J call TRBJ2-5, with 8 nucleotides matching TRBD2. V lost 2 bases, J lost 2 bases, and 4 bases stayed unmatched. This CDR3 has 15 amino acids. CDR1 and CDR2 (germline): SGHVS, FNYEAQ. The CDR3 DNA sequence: TGTGCCAGCAGCTTATTTAGCGGGAAACAAGAGACCCAGTACTTC. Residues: CASSLFSGKQETQYF.

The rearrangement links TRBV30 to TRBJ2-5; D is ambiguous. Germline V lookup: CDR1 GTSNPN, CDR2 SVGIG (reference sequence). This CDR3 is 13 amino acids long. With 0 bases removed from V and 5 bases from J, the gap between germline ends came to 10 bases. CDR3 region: CAWSVRIGETQYF. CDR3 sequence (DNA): TGTGCCTGGAGTGTACGCATCGGGGAGACCCAGTACTTC.

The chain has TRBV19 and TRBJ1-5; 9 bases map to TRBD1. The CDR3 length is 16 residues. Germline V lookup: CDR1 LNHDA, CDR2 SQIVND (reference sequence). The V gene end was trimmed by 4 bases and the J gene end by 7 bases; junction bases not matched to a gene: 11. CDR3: CASSTVTGGAGQPQHF. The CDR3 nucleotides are TGTGCCAGTAGTACGGTAACAGGGGGCGCAGGGCAGCCCCAGCATTTT. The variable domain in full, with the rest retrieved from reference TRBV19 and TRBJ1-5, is DGGITQSPKYLFRKEGQNVTLSCEQNLNHDAMYWYRQDPGQGLRLIYYSQIVNDFQKGDIAEGYSVSREKKESFPLTVTSAQKNPTAFYLCASSTVTGGAGQPQHFGDGTRLSIL.

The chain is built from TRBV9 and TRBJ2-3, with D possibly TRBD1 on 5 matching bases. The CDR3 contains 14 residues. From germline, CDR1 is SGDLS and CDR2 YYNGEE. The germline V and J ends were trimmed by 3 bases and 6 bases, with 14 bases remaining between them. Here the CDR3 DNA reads TGTGCCAGCAGCGGGGGCCACGATAGGGATACGCAGTATTTT. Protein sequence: CASSGGHDRDTQYF. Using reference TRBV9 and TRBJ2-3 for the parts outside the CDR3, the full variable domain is DSGVTQTPKHLITATGQRVTLRCSPRSGDLSVYWYQQSLDQGLQFLIQYYNGEERAKGNILERFSAQQFPDLHSELNLSSLELGDSALYFCASSGGHDRDTQYFGPGTRLTVL.

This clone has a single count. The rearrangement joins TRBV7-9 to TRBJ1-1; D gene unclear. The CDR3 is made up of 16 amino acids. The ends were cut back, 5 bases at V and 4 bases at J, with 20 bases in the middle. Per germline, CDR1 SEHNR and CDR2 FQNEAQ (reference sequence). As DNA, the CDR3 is TGTGCCAGCAGCCCCGCAGTGTTGCAGGAGGGCACTGAAGCTTTCTTT. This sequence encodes CASSPAVLQEGTEAFF.

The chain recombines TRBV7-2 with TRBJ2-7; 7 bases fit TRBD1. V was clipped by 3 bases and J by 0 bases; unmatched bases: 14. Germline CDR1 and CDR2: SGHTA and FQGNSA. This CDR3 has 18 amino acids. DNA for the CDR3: TGTGCCAGCAGCTTGACCGGGACAGTTACTTTTAGCTCCTACGAGCAGTACTTC. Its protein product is CASSLTGTVTFSSYEQYF.

CDR3 nucleotides: TGTGCCAGCAGCCGGGGGGCCGGATCCTACGAGCAGTACTTC. This sequence encodes CASSRGAGSYEQYF. V usage is TRBV7-8 and J usage is TRBJ2-7; the D gene is possibly TRBD2 (7 bases). CDR3 length: 14 amino acids. Trimming pared 5 bases from V and 1 base from J, leaving 12 bases between. In germline, CDR1 is SGHVS, CDR2 FQNEAQ.

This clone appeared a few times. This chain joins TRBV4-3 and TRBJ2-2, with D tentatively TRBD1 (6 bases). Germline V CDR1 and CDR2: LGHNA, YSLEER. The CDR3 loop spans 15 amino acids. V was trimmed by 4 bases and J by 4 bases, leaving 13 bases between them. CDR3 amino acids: CASSPNYRVTGELFF. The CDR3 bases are TGCGCCAGCAGCCCCAATTACAGGGTCACCGGGGAGCTGTTTTTT.

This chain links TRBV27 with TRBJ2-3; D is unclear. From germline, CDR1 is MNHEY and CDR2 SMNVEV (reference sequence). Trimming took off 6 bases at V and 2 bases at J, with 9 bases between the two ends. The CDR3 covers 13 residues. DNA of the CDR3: TGTGCCAGCAGACTAACACACACAGATACGCAGTATTTT. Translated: CASRLTHTDTQYF.

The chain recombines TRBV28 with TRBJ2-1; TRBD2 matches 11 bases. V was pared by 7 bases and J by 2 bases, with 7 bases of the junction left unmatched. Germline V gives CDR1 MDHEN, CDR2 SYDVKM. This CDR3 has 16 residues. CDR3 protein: CASTSTSGDTYNEQFF. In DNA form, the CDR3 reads TGTGCCAGCACCTCGACTAGCGGGGATACCTACAATGAGCAGTTCTTC.

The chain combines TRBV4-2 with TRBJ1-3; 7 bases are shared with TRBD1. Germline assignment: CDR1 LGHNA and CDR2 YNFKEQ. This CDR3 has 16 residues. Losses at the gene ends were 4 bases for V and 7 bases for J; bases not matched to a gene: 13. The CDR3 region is CASSPVDRDRDNTIYF. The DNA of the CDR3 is TGTGCCAGCAGCCCCGTCGACCGAGACAGGGACAACACCATATATTTT.

CDR3 sequence: CASTLPQGTEAFF. DNA for the CDR3: TGTGCCAGCACCCTACCACAGGGAACAGAAGCTTTCTTT. The rearrangement links TRBV28 to TRBJ1-1, with TRBD1 as a possible D gene (6 bases). V lost 7 bases and J 8 bases, leaving 17 bases between the germline ends. From germline, CDR1 is MDHEN and CDR2 SYDVKM. This CDR3 has 13 residues.

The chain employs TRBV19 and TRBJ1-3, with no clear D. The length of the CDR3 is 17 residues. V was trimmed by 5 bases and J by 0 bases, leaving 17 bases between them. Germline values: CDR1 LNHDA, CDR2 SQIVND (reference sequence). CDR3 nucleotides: TGTGCCAGTAGTCGGACCGGGAGCTCCCTCTCTGGAAACACCATATATTTT. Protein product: CASSRTGSSLSGNTIYF.